What follows is one T cell receptor (beta chain) and its context. This clone was seen once. The clone's antigen remains unknown. Base qualities are missing; no much larger clone stands one base away. CD8 naive samples were CD45RO-negative cells positively selected for CCR7, giving a CD45RA+CCR7+ population that excluded TemRA cells. Donors were healthy HIV-negative adults with no recently reported acute infections or vaccinations. Only Caucasian adults living in Nashville, Tennessee, USA were represented among the donors. Blood was collected by leukapheresis, and PBMCs were isolated by Ficoll-Histopaque density gradient centrifugation and then cryopreserved in liquid nitrogen vapor phase. Purity and quantity of every magnetically sorted T cell population were checked by analytical flow cytometry. Each sorted fraction had its genomic DNA isolated and then quantified by UV absorbance on a Nanodrop 2000c.

The sample is drawn from a study of shared clonotypes between healthy human individuals (dated by TCRdb to 2018 to 2021). For context, the study as a whole: The cohort comprised a couple of women and a few men aged 18 to 49 years. For each donor, CD4 naive and CD4 memory were each run on three plates, CD8 naive on two plates, and CD8 memory on one plate. To estimate repertoire size and how much clonotype sharing occurs between individuals, the study deeply sequenced the blood TCR repertoires of several healthy adults. Leukapheresis yielded between about 0.9 and 9 billion PBMCs per donor. To increase sequencing depth and limit assay-specific biases, TCR repertoire library preparation and sequencing were carried out by different laboratories using diverse techniques.

The CDR3 runs 16 residues from the cysteine to the phenylalanine. The retained sequence is limited to the CDR3, 48 bases, with the frame set at the first base. Unmatched junction bases come to 14, with V trimmed by 7 bases and J by 1 base. CDR1 and CDR2 are drawn from the germline V gene: SGHDT, YYEEEE. What the authors observed across the whole study: Sampling was restricted to blood, and TCR repertoires in tissues likely differ from the TCR repertoires found in blood. Because the study included only a small number of donors, the genetic and exposure-history diversity represented was limited. When a few donors were compared, the shared fraction of clonotypes was 5% to 6.5% for naive CD4, 3.5% for naive CD8, roughly 2.5% for memory CD4, and less than 0.5% for memory CD8. Even with the large sequencing depth, rarefaction of the sorted-subset datasets indicated that sequencing was incomplete. Larger estimated clonotype richness was generally found for naive subsets than for memory subsets. Higher generation probabilities were observed for clonotypes shared by all four sorted-subset donors than for non-shared clonotypes. Based on pairwise subsampling, the degree of clonotype sharing among donors was expected to be affected by sequencing depth.

Using the deep immunoSEQ assay, multiplex PCR amplified TCR CDR3 regions from genomic DNA. Extracted genomic DNA from each cell subset was spread evenly across all wells of several immunoSEQ 96-well plates, with each plate serving as a replicate. For sorted subsets, approximately 210 ng of genomic DNA, equivalent to around 31,000 T cell genomes, went into each replicate PCR. Purified libraries were quantified with a Qubit 3.0 fluorometer, sized on a Bioanalyzer 2100, and re-quantified with the KAPA Library Quantification kit. Each immunoSEQ 96-well plate was sequenced on its own single-read 150-cycle Illumina NextSeq 550 flow cell. Concerning the study's data processing: Because only junctional sequences without quality scores were contained in the immunoSEQ output, filtering matching that applied to full-length reads could not be performed. Sequences were annotated with PyIR, a Python wrapper for IgBLAST v1.9, and V/J genes and CDR3 were assigned using IMGT germline references. Reads were removed for weak V/J assignments (E-value above 1e-6), missing CDR3, stop codons, out-of-frame junctions, or ambiguous translated residues. V3J clonotypes were defined as sequences sharing the same inferred V gene, J gene, and CDR3 amino acid sequence. To compute the percentage overlap between repertoires, the number of shared unique clonotypes was divided by the size of the smaller repertoire. Richness of each repertoire was evaluated using RTK rarefaction, the Chao1 estimator, and Recon v2.1 estimates of unobserved clonotypes. Generation probabilities for all TCRbeta clonotypes obtained by the gDNA method from four donors were computed using OLGA. The clones in this table, taken by TCRdb from immuneACCESS, are in-frame only. Not every clone is retained; where verified, under half of the shortfall comes from an unresolved V gene, and the cause of the rest is unknown. Clone size and the V and J calls come from that table; the DNA yielded D and trimming. Across this sample there are about 2 million clones, with about 95% seen only once. The ten largest clones capture 1% to 1.3% of the sample.

Sequenced material: naive CD8+ T cells sorted from blood. Read against the paper, the sample's cell subset or site label means: CD45RA+CCR7+. This clonotype was sampled from a man aged 18 to 35 in good health. The sequence joins TRBV5-6 to TRBJ2-7; a stretch of 7 junction bases matches TRBD2. The DNA sequence is TGTGCCAGCCGGTGGGCCGGGGGGTATAATTCCTACGAGCAGTACTTC. It is translated as CASRWAGGYNSYEQYF.